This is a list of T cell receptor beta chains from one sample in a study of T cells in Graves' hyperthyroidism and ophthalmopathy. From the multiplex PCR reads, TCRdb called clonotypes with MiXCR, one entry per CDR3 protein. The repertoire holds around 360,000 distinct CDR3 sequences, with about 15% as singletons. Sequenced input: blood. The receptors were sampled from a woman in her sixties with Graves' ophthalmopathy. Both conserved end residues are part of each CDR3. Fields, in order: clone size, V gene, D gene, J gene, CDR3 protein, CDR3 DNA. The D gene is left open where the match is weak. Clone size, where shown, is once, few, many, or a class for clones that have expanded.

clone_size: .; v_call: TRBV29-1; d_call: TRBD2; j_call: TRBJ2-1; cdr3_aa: CSVELMTSGYNEQFF; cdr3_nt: TGCAGCGTTGAATTGATGACTAGCGGGTACAATGAGCAGTTCTTC
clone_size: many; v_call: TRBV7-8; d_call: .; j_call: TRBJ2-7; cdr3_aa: CASSLGGTSWEQYF; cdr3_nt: TGTGCCAGCAGCTTAGGAGGGACATCCTGGGAGCAGTACTTC
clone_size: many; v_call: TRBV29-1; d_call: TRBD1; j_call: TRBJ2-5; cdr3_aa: CSVGTGQETQYF; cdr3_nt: TGCAGCGTCGGGACAGGGCAGGAGACCCAGTACTTC
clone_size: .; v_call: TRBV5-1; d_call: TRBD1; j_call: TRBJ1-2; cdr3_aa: CASSLGDREDGYTF; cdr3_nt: TGCGCCAGCAGCTTAGGGGACAGGGAGGATGGCTACACCTTC
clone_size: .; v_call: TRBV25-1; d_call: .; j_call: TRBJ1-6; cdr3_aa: CASSESKGLSPLHF; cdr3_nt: TGTGCCAGCAGTGAATCAAAGGGCCTATCACCCCTCCACTTT
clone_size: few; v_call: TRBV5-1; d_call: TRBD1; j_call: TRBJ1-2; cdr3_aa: CASSPDRARGYTF; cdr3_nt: TGCGCCAGCAGCCCGGACAGGGCCCGGGGCTACACCTTC
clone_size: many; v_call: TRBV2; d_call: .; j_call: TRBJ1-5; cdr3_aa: CASSVQAASNQPQHF; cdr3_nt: TGTGCCAGCAGTGTTCAGGCAGCTTCTAATCAGCCCCAGCATTTT
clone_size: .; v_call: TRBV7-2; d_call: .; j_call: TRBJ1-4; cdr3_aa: CASSPRVGEKLFF; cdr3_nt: TGTGCCAGCAGCCCCAGGGTTGGCGAAAAACTGTTTTTT
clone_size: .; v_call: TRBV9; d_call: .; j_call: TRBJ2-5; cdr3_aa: CASSVGTVQRETQYF; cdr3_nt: TGTGCCAGCAGCGTAGGGACAGTCCAGAGAGAGACCCAGTACTTC
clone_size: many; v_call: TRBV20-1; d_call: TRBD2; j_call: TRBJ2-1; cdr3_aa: CSARLAGDNEQFF; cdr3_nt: TGCAGTGCCAGACTAGCGGGGGACAATGAGCAGTTCTTC
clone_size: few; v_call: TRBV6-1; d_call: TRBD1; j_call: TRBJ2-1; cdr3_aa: CASRPDRGPYNEQFF; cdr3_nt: TGTGCCAGCAGACCAGACAGGGGCCCCTACAATGAGCAGTTCTTC
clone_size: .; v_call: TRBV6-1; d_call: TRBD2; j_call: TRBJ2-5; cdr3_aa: CASRAGLAGLRVETQYF; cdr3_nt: TGTGCCAGCAGGGCCGGACTAGCGGGCTTGAGGGTAGAGACCCAGTACTTC
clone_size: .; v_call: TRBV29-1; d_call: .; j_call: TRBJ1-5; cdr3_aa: CSAKASLNQPQHF; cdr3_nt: TGCAGCGCGAAGGCCAGCCTCAATCAGCCCCAGCATTTT
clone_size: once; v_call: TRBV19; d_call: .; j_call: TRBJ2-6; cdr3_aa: CASSIQGPGANVLTF; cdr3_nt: TGTGCCAGTAGTATACAGGGCCCCGGGGCCAACGTCCTGACTTTC
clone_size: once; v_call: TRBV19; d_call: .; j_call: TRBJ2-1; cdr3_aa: CASSIHSYNEQFF; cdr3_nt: TGTGCCAGTAGTATCCATTCCTACAATGAGCAGTTCTTC
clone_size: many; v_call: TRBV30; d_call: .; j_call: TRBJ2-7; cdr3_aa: CAWSPGAAYEQYF; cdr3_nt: TGTGCCTGGAGTCCCGGGGCAGCCTACGAGCAGTACTTC
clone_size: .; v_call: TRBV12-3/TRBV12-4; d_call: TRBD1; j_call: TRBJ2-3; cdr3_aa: CASSWDRGDWGDTQYF; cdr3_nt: TGTGCCAGCAGTTGGGACAGGGGCGATTGGGGGGATACGCAGTATTTT
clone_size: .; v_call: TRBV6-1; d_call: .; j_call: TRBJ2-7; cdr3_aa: CASSPSLGSRGHEQYF; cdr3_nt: TGTGCCAGCAGCCCGAGCCTCGGGTCGCGGGGCCACGAGCAGTACTTC
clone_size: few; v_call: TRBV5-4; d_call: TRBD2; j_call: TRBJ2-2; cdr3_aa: CASSLMSGSTGELFF; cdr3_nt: TGTGCCAGCAGCTTGATGAGCGGGAGCACCGGGGAGCTGTTTTTT
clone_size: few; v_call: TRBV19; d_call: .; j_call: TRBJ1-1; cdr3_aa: CASSTLGEGSTEAFF; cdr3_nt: TGTGCCAGTAGTACCCTCGGGGAGGGGAGCACTGAAGCTTTCTTT
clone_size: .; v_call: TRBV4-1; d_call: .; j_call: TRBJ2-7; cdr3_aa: CASSYDSSYEQYF; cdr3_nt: TGCGCCAGCAGCTACGACAGTTCCTACGAGCAGTACTTC
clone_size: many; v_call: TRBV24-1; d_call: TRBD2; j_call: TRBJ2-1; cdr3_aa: CATSDPTSGRANEQFF; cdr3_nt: TGTGCCACCAGTGACCCGACTAGCGGGAGGGCTAATGAGCAGTTCTTC
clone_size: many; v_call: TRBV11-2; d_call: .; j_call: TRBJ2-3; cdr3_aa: CASSLIGVDTQYF; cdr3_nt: TGTGCCAGCAGCTTGATCGGGGTGGATACGCAGTATTTT
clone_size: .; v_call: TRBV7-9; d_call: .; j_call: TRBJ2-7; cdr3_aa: CASSPGGAQGEGEQYF; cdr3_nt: TGTGCCAGCAGCCCCGGGGGGGCCCAGGGGGAGGGCGAGCAGTACTTC
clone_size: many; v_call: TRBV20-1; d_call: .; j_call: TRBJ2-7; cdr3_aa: CSAAPDLSPYEQYF; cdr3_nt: TGCAGTGCCGCCCCCGACCTTTCCCCCTACGAGCAGTACTTC
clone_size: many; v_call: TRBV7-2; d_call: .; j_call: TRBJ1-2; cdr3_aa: CASSIQRENGYTF; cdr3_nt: TGTGCCAGCAGCATACAAAGGGAGAATGGCTACACCTTC
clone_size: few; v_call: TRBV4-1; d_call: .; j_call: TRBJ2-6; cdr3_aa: CASSQGEGAPGANVLTF; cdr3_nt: TGCGCCAGCAGCCAAGGGGAGGGGGCGCCTGGGGCCAACGTCCTGACTTTC
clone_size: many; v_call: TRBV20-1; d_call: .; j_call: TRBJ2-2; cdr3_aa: CSAVTDTGELFF; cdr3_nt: TGCAGTGCTGTCACTGACACCGGGGAGCTGTTTTTT
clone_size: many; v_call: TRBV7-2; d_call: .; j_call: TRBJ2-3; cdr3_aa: CASSPLGGSTDTQYF; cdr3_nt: TGTGCCAGCAGCCCCCTGGGTGGGAGCACAGATACGCAGTATTTT
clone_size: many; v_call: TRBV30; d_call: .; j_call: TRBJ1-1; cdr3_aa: CAWTPGQTEAFF; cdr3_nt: TGTGCCTGGACCCCGGGACAAACTGAAGCTTTCTTT
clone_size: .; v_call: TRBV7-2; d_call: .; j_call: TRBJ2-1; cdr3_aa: CASSLGPLEQFF; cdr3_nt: TGTGCCAGCAGCTTAGGTCCGCTCGAGCAGTTCTTC
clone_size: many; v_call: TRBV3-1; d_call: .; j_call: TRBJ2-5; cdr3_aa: CASSQSSETQYF; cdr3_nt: TGTGCCAGCAGCCAATCGTCAGAGACCCAGTACTTC
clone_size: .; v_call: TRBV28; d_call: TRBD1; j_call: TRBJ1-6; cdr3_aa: CASSLRTGNNSPLHF; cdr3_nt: TGTGCCAGCAGTTTACGGACAGGGAACAATTCACCCCTCCACTTT
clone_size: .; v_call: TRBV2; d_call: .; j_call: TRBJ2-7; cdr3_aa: CASGLPPTVIPYEQYF; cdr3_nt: TGTGCCAGCGGCCTACCCCCGACAGTAATCCCCTACGAGCAGTACTTC
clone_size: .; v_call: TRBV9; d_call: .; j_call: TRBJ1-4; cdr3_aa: CASSFDSLNEKLFF; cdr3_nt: TGTGCCAGCAGCTTCGACAGTCTAAATGAAAAACTGTTTTTT